This T cell receptor (beta chain) was captured in a study of immune heterogeneity within non-small cell lung tumors. Study at large: Squamous cell carcinomas accounted for a few of the tumors, non-squamous carcinomas for around 9, and 1 was not otherwise specified.

Multiplex PCR amplified TCR beta CDR3 with 32 V and 13 J primers. In TCRdb, the multiplex PCR reads were re-called with MiXCR into one record per CDR3 protein. This repertoire shows 12,000 to 15,000 distinct CDR3 sequences, about 30% found once; its top ten account for approximately 14%. V was clipped by 3 bases and J by 4 bases, with 10 bases between them. This CDR3 contains 13 residues. Germline V CDR1 and CDR2: SEHNR, FQNEAQ (reference sequence). As template, the study used bulk tumor genomic DNA at around 630 ng per sample. Several far-apart biopsies were taken per primary tumor during surgery. The study enrolled patients with untreated, newly diagnosed non-small cell lung cancer who underwent curative surgery. The donor pool consisted of newly diagnosed non-small cell lung cancer patients who were having surgery with curative intent.

The sequence derives from a woman in her forties or fifties with non-small cell lung cancer. This chain uses TRBV7-9 with TRBJ2-7; D might be TRBD2 (6 bases). The sequenced sample was lung tumor tissue. As DNA, the CDR3 is TGTGCCAGCAGCTTGCTGGGGACTTACGAGCAGTACTTC. It codes for CASSLLGTYEQYF.